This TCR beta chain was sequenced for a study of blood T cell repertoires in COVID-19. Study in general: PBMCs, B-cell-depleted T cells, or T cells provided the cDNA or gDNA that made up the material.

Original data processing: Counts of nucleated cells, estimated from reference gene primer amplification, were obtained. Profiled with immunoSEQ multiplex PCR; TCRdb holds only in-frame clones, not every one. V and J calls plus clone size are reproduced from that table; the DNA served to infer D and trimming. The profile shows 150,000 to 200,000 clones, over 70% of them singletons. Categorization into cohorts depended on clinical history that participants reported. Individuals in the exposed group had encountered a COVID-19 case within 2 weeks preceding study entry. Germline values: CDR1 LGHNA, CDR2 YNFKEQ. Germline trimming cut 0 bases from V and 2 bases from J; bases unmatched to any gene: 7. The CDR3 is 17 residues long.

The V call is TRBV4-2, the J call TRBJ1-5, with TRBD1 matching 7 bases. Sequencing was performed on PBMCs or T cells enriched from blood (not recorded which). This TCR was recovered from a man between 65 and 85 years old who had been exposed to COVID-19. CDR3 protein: CASSQEGNRGGNQPQHF. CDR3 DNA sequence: TGTGCCAGCAGCCAAGAAGGAAACAGGGGTGGCAATCAGCCCCAGCATTTT.